This entry features one T cell receptor beta chain sequence. Its target is unknown. This entry belongs to a study of T-cell memory formation after mild COVID-19. Study results and limitations: Clones that contracted from day 15 to 85 had balanced CD4/CD8; later expanders were CD4+ biased. The study detected some responding clones in pre-infection memory, suggesting cross-reactive memory joined.

The CDR3 consists of 15 residues. CDR1 is LGHNA and CDR2 is YNFKEQ in the germline V gene. V dropped 3 bases and J dropped 3 bases, with 15 bases sitting between them. Via MiXCR, TCRdb re-called the 5' RACE reads, giving one row per CDR3 protein. The sample consists of nearly 350,000 distinct CDR3 sequences, approximately 13% of them appearing once. The source is a man younger than 30 who had mild COVID-19 (a few samples of this study predate the infection). Cell type and time point are not known. The chain recombines TRBV4-2 with TRBJ2-7; a possible D gene is TRBD1 (6 bases). Sequencing was carried out using PBMCs or a T cell subset sorted from them (not recorded which). CDR3 in DNA: TGTGCCAGCAGCCACTACAGGGACCGTGACTACGAGCAGTACTTC. It is translated as CASSHYRDRDYEQYF.